The clone carrying this T cell receptor beta chain was seen ten or more times. Its matching antigen is unknown. The V and J ends lost 2 bases and 2 bases, in that order; junction bases with no gene match: 4. Germline CDR1 and CDR2: SGHTA and FQGNSA. The CDR3 has 15 residues. The sample originates from a study of identical twins. Study-wide results and limits: Where beta out-of-frame sequences were concerned, excess twin sharing was weaker. The models systematically underestimated how much out-of-frame TCR alpha was shared in monozygotic twins. An excess of low generation probability was shown by twin-shared out-of-frame alpha sequences.

TCRdb used MiXCR to reprocess the 5' RACE reads, holding one entry per CDR3 protein. This sample carries 240,000 or so distinct CDR3 sequences, 8% to 11% of them seen once, and the ten largest clones take about 9%. This rearrangement joins TRBV7-2 to TRBJ2-7, with TRBD2 identical over 9 bases. The material sequenced was memory T cells sorted from blood. This TCR derives from a man in his fifties in good health. In nucleotides, the CDR3 is TGTGCCAGCAGCTTAATAGCGGGAGAGGCCTACGAGCAGTACTTC. Its protein product is CASSLIAGEAYEQYF.